This TCR beta chain stems from a study of T cell responses to AZD1222 COVID-19 vaccine. Produced via immunoSEQ multiplex PCR; TCRdb's table is partial and in-frame only. The repertoire holds 100,000 to 150,000 clones, about nine tenths seen once, with around 22% in the top ten. The study's findings and limits: CD4 TCRs associated with vaccination spanned spike, dominating at 160-218 and 743-854. Only six or seven AZD1222 recipients tested seropositive at baseline.

Comments on this clone: Antigen: not known.

Germline V gene sequence: CDR1 SGHRS, CDR2 YFSETQ. Trimming took 1 base from V and 2 from J, leaving 10 bases between them. The CDR3 is 14 residues long. This receptor was identified in an adult in good health. This rearrangement joins TRBV5-1 to TRBJ2-7; maybe TRBD1 (5 bases). The sequencing used peripheral blood, collected on day 0 of AZD1222 vaccination. The CDR3 coding sequence is TGCGCCAGCAGCTTGTACCCAGGGACCTACGAGCAGTACTTC. Its protein product is CASSLYPGTYEQYF.